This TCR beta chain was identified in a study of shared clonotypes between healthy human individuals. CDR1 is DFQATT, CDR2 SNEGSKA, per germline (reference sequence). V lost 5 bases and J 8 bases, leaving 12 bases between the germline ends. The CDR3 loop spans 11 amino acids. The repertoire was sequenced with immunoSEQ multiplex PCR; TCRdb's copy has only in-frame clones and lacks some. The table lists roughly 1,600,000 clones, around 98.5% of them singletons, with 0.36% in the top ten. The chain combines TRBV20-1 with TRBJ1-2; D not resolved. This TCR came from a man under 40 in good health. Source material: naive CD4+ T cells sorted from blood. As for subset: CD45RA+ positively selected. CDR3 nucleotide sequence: TGCAGTGCTTCGTCGGAAAGGGGCTACACCTTC. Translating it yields CSASSERGYTF.